This T cell receptor beta chain was sequenced in a study of shared clonotypes between healthy human individuals. This CDR3 spans 15 amino acids. Looked up from germline, CDR1 is LNHDA and CDR2 is SQIVND (reference sequence). Trimming at V came to 0 bases and at J to 10 bases, leaving 5 bases not matched to a gene. For this clone: Its target is not known.

The sorted-subset replicate PCRs were given approximately 190 ng DNA, which is 31,000 or so T cell genomes. In the study's own analysis: Filtering was not the same, since immunoSEQ gave junction-only sequences without quality scores. Clones were read by immunoSEQ multiplex PCR, and TCRdb kept only the in-frame ones, dropping some. V and J calls and clone size follow that table, whereas D and trimming were derived from the DNA. The repertoire holds approximately 740,000 clones, with 74% as singletons. Notes on the study in general: Generally, naive subsets came out with larger estimated richness than memory subsets.

In the CD4+ fraction, cells were divided into CD45RA+ naive and CD45RA-negative memory subsets. Input material: memory CD4+ T cells sorted from blood. Subset in this sample: CD45RA-negative fraction. This TCR came from a woman aged 25 to 39 in good health. The chain joins TRBV19 to TRBJ2-1; TRBD2 matches at 11 bases. The chain's CDR3 is CASSIDLLAGVEQFF. Written as DNA, the CDR3 is TGTGCCAGTAGTATAGATTTACTAGCGGGAGTCGAGCAGTTCTTC.